This T cell receptor (beta chain) was obtained from a study of T cells in Graves' hyperthyroidism and ophthalmopathy. Findings and caveats of the study: Blood also held most thyroid clonotypes expanded beyond 0.001.

This clonotype came up many times. Its matching antigen is unknown. The source material, RNA transcripts, was used to amplify TCR beta CDR3 regions. First-round RT-PCR targeting the TCR CDR3 was performed with the HTBI primer set. TCRdb re-derived calls from the multiplex PCR reads in MiXCR, one entry per CDR3 protein. This table has about 350,000 distinct CDR3 sequences, approximately 18% appearing once. Extraction of PBMCs used 7.5 to 10 ml of fresh peripheral blood. V trimming: 3 bases; J trimming: 5 bases; junction bases outside the gene matches: 2. The CDR3 sequence is 14 residues long. This rearrangement joins TRBV12-3 or TRBV12-4 to TRBJ1-1; 11 bases are shared with TRBD1. The material sequenced was blood. This clonotype was sampled from a middle-aged woman with Graves' ophthalmopathy. As DNA, the CDR3 is TGTGCCAGCAGTTTGGGACAGGGGGGTACTGAAGCTTTCTTT. Protein: CASSLGQGGTEAFF.